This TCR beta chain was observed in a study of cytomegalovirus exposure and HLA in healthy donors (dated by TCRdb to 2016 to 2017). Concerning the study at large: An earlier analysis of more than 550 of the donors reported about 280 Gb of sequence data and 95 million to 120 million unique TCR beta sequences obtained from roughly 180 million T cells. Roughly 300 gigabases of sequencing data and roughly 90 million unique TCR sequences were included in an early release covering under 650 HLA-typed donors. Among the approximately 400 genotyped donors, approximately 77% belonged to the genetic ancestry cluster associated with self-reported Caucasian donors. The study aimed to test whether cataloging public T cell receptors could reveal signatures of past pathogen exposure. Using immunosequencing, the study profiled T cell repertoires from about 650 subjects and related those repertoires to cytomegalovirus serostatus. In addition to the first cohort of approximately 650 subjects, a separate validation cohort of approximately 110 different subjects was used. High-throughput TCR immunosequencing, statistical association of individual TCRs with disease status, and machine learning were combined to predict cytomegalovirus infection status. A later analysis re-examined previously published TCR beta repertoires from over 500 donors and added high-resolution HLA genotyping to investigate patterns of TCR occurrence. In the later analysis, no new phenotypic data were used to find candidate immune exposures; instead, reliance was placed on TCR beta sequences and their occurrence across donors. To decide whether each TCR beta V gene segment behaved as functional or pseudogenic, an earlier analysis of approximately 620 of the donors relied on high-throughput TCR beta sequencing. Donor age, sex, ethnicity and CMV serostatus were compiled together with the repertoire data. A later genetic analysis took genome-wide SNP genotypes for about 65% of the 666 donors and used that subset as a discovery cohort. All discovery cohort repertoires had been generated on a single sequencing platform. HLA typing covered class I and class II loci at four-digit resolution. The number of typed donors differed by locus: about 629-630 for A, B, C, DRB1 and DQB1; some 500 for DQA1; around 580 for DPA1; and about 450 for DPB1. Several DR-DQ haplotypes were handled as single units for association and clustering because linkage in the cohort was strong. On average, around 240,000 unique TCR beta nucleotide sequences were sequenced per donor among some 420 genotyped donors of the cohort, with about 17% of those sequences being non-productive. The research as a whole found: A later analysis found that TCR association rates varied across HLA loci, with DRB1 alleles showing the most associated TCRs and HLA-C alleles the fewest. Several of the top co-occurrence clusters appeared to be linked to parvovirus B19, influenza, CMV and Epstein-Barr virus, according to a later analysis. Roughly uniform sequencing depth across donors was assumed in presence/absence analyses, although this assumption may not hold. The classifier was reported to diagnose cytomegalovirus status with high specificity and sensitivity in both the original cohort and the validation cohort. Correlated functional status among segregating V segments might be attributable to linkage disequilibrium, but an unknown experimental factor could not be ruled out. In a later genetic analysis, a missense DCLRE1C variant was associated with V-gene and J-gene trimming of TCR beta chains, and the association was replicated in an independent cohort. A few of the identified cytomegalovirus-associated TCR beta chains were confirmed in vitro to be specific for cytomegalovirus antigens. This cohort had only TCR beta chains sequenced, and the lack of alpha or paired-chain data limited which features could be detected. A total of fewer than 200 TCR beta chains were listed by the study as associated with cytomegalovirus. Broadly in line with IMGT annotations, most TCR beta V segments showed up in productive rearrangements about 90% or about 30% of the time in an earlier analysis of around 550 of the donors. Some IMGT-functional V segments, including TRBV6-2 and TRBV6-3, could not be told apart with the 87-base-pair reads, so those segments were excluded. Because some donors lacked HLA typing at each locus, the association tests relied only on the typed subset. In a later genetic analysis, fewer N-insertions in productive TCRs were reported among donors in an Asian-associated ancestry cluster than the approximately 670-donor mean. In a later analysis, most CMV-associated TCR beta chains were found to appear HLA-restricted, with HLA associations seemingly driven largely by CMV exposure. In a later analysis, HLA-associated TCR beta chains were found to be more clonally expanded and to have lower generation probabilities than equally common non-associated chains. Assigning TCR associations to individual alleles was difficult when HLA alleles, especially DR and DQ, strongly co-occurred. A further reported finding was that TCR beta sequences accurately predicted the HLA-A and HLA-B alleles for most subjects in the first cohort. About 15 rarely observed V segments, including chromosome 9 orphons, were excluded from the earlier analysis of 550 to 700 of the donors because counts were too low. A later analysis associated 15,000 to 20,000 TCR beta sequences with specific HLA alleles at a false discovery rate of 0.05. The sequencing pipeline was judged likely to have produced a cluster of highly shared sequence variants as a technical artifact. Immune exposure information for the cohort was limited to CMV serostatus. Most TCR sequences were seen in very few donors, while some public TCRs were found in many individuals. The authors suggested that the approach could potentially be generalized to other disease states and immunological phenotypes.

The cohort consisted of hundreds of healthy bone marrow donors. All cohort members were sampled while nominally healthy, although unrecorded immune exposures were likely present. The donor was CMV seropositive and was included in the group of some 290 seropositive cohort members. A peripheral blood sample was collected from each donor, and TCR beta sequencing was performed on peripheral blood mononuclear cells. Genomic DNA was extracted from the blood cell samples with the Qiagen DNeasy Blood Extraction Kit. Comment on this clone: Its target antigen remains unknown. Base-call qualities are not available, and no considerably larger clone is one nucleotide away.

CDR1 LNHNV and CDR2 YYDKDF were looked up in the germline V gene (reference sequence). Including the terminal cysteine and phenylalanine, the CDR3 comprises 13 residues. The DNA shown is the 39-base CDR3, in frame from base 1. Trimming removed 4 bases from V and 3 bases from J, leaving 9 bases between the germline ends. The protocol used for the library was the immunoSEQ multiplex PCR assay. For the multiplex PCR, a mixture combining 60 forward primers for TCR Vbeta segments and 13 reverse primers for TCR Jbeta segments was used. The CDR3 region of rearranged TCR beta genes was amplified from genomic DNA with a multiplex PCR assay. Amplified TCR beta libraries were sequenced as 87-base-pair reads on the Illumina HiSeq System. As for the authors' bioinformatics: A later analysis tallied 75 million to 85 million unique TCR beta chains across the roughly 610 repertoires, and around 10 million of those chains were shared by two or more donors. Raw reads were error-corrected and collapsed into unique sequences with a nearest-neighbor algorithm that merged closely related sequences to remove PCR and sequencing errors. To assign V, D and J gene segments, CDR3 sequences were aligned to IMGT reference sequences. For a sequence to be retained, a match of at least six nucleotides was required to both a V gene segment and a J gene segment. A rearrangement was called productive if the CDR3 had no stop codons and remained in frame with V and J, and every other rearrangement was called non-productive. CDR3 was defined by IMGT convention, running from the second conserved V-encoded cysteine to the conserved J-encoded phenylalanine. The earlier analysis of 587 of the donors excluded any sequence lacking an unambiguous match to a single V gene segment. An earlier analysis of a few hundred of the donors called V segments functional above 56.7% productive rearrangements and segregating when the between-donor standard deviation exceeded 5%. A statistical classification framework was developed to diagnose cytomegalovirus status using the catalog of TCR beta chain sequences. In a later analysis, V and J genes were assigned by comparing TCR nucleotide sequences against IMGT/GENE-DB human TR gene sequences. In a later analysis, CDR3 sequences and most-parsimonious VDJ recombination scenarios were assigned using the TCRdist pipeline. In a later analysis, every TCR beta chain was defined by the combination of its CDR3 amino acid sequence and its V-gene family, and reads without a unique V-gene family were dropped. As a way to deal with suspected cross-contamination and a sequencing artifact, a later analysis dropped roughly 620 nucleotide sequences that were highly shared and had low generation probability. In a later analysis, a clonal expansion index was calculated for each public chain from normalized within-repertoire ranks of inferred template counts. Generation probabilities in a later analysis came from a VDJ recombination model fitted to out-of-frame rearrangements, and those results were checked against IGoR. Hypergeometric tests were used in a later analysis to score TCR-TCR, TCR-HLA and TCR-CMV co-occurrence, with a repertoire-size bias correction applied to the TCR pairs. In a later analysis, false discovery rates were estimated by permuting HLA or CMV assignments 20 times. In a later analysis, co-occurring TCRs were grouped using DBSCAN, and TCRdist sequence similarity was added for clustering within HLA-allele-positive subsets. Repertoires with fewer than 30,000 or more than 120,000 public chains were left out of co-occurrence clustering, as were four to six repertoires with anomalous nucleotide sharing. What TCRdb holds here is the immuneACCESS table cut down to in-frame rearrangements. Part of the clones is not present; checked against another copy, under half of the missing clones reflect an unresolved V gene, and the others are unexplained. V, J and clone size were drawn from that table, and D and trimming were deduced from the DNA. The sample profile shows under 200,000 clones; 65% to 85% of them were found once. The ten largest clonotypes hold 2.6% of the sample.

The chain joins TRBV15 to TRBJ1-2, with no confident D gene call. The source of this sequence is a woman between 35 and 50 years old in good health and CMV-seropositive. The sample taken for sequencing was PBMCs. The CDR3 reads CATSISEDYGYTF. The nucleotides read TGTGCCACCAGCATTAGTGAAGACTATGGCTACACCTTC.